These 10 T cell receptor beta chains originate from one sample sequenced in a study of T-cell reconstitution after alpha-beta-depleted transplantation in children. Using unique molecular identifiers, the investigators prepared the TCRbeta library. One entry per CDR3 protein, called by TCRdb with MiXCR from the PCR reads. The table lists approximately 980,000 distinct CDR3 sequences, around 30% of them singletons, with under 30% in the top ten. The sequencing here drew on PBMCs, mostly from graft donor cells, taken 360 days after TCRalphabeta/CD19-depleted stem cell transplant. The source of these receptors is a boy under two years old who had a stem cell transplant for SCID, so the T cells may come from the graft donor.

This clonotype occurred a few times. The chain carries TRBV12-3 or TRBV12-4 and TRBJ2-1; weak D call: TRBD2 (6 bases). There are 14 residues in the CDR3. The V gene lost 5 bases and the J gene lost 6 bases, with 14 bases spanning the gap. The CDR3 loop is CASSPAGSPNEQFF. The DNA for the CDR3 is TGTGCCAGCAGTCCGGCGGGATCCCCCAATGAGCAGTTCTTC.

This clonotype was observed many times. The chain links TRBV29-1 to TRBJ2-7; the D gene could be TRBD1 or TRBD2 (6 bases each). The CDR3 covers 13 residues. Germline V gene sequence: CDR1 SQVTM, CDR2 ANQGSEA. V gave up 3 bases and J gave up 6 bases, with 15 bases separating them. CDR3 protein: CSVEGLRGAEQYF. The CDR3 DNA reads TGCAGCGTTGAGGGTCTTAGGGGGGCCGAGCAGTACTTC.

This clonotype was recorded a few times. The CDR3 sequence: CASSEQGGTEAFF. DNA for the CDR3: TGTGCCAGCAGTGAACAGGGGGGAACTGAAGCTTTCTTT. This rearrangement joins TRBV6-1 to TRBJ1-1; 7 bases line up with TRBD1. The CDR3 covers 13 residues. Per the germline V gene, CDR1 is MNHNS and CDR2 is SASEGT. The V and J ends lost 2 bases and 5 bases, in that order; junction bases with no gene match: 2.

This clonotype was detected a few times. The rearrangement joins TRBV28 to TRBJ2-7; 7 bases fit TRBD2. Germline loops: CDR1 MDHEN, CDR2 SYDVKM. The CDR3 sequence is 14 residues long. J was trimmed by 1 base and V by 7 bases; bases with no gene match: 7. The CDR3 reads CASIVSGKSYEQYF. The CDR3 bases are TGTGCCAGCATAGTGAGCGGGAAATCCTACGAGCAGTACTTC.

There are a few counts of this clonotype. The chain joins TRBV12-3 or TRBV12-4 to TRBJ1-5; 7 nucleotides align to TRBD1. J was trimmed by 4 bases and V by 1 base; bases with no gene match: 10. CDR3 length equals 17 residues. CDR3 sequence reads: CASSLGPTGRKNQPQHF. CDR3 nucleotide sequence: TGTGCCAGCAGTTTAGGCCCGACAGGGCGGAAGAATCAGCCCCAGCATTTT.

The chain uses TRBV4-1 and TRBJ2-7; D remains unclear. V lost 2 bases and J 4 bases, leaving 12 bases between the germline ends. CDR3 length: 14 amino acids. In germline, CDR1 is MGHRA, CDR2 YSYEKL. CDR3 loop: CASSQSLVAYEQYF. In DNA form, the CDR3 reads TGCGCCAGCAGCCAAAGCCTCGTGGCATACGAGCAGTACTTC.

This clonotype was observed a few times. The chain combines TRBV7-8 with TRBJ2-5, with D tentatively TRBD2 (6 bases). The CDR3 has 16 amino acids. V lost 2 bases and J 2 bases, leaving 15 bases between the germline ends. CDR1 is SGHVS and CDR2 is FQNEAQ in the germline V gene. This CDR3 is CASSLSMGGEQETQYF. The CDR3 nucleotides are TGTGCCAGCAGCTTATCTATGGGGGGTGAACAAGAGACCCAGTACTTC.

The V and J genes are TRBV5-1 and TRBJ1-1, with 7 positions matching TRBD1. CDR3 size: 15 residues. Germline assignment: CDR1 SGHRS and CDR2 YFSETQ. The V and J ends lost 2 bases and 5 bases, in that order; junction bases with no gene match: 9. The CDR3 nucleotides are TGCGCCAGCAGCTTTGGGACAGCGCATCAAACTGAAGCTTTCTTT. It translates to CASSFGTAHQTEAFF.

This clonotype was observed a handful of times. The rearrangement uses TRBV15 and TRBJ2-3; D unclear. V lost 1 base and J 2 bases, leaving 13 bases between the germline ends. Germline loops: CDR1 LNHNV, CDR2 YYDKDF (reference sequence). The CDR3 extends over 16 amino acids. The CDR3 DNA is TGTGCCACCAGCAGAGCGGCGGCCGATTCCACAGATACGCAGTATTTT. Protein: CATSRAAADSTDTQYF.

The CDR3 DNA is TGTGCCAGCAGCCAAGACCCCAGGGGGTCCTACAATGAGCAGTTCTTC. Encoded protein: CASSQDPRGSYNEQFF. The chain joins TRBV3-1 to TRBJ2-1; 7 bases agree with TRBD1. CDR3 size: 16 residues. The germline gives CDR1 LGHDT, CDR2 YNNKEL (reference sequence). The V and J ends lost 0 bases and 1 base, in that order; junction bases with no gene match: 3.